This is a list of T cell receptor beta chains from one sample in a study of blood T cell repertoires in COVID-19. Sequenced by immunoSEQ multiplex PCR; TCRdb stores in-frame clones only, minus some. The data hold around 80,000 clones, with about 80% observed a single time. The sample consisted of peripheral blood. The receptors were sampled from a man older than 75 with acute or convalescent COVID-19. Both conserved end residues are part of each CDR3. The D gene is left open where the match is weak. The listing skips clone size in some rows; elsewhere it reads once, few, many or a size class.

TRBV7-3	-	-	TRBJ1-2	CASSLREVTRWGYGGYTF	TGTGCCAGCAGCTTAAGAGAAGTGACCCGTTGGGGCTATGGCGGCTACACCTTC
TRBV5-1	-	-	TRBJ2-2	CASSPAGTRGAGELFF	TGCGCCAGCAGCCCGGCAGGGACCAGGGGGGCCGGGGAGCTGTTTTTT
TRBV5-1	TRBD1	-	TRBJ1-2	CASSTRTGENYGYTF	TGCGCCAGCAGCACTCGGACAGGGGAAAACTATGGCTACACCTTC
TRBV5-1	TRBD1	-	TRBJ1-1	CASSPVQGVNTEAFF	TGCGCCAGCAGCCCGGTACAGGGGGTCAACACTGAAGCTTTCTTT
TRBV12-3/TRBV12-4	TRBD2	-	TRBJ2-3	CASSAGGADTQYF	TGTGCCAGCAGTGCCGGGGGGGCAGATACGCAGTATTTT
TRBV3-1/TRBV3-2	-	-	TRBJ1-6	CASSGDGSSYNSPLHF	TGTGCCAGCAGCGGAGACGGGAGCTCCTATAATTCACCCCTCCACTTT
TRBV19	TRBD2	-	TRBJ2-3	CASSGTSGGRTDTQYF	TGTGCCAGTAGTGGAACTAGCGGGGGGCGCACAGATACGCAGTATTTT
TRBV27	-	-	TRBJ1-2	CASSFQGTYGYTF	TGTGCCAGCAGTTTCCAGGGGACCTATGGCTACACCTTC
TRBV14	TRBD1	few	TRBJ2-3	CASSQATGGTDTQYF	TGTGCCAGCAGCCAAGCGACAGGGGGCACAGATACGCAGTATTTT
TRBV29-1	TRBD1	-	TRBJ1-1	CSGGTGEAEAFF	TGCAGCGGAGGGACAGGGGAAGCTGAAGCTTTCTTT
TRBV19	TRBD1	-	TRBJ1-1	CATSDRGNTEAFF	TGTGCCACCTCGGACAGGGGGAACACTGAAGCTTTCTTT
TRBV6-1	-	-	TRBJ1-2	CASSDSQRGYTF	TGTGCCAGCAGTGACAGCCAGAGGGGCTACACCTTC
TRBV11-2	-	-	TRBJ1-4	CASSLGQGNEKLFF	TGTGCCAGCAGCTTAGGCCAGGGTAATGAAAAACTGTTTTTT
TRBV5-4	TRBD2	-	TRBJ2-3	CASSQTSGGARYTQYF	TGTGCCAGCAGTCAGACTAGCGGGGGGGCCAGGTATACGCAGTATTTT
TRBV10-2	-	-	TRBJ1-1	CASSPWTPNTEAFF	TGCGCCAGCAGCCCCTGGACACCCAACACTGAAGCTTTCTTT
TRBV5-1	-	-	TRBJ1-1	CASSRAENLMNTEAFF	TGCGCCAGCAGCAGAGCGGAGAACCTCATGAACACTGAAGCTTTCTTT
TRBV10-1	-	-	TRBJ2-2	CASSNRMGAGTGELFF	TGCGCCAGCAGTAATCGAATGGGGGCAGGCACCGGGGAGCTGTTTTTT
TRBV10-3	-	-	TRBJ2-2	CAIRIGGPDTGELFF	TGTGCCATCAGAATCGGGGGGCCAGACACCGGGGAGCTGTTTTTT
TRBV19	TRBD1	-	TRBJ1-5	CASSLTGGPYSNQPQHF	TGTGCCAGTAGTCTCACAGGGGGCCCTTATAGCAATCAGCCCCAGCATTTT
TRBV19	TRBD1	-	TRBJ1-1	CASTKTGARAWGTEAFF	TGTGCCAGTACAAAAACAGGGGCGCGGGCTTGGGGCACTGAAGCTTTCTTT
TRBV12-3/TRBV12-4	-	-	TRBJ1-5	CASSLLRGPQHF	TGTGCCAGCAGTTTGTTGCGGGGGCCCCAGCATTTT
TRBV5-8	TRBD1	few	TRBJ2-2	CASSLRRGRGYTGELFF	TGTGCCAGCAGCTTACGCCGGGGCAGGGGGTACACCGGGGAGCTGTTTTTT
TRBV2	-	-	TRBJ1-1	CASSDMNGANTEAFF	TGTGCCAGCAGCGACATGAATGGGGCGAACACTGAAGCTTTCTTT
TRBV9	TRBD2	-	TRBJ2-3	CASKRGGGAPDTQYF	TGTGCCAGTAAGAGGGGCGGGGGGGCCCCAGATACGCAGTATTTT
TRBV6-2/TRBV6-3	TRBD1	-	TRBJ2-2	CASSTGQGVGAGELFF	TGTGCCAGCAGTACCGGACAGGGGGTAGGGGCCGGGGAGCTGTTTTTT
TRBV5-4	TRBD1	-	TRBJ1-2	CASSFGTGAQYGYTF	TGTGCCAGCAGCTTCGGGACAGGGGCGCAGTATGGCTACACCTTC
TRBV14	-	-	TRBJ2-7	CASSQVSEQYF	TGTGCCAGCAGCCAAGTCTCCGAGCAGTACTTC
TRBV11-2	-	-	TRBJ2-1	CASSLVAGPNNEQFF	TGTGCCAGCAGCTTAGTTGCGGGGCCTAACAATGAGCAGTTCTTC
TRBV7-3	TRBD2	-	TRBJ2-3	CASSLFATLHSGGVGADTQYF	TGTGCCAGCAGCTTATTCGCGACCCTCCATAGCGGGGGGGTAGGCGCAGATACGCAGTATTTT
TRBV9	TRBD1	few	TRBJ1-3	CASSVRTGKDTIYF	TGTGCCAGCAGCGTTAGGACAGGGAAGGACACCATATATTTT
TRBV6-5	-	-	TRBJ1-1	CASKEGGRAFF	TGTGCCAGCAAAGAGGGGGGGCGAGCTTTCTTT
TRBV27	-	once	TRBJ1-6	CASSYESSYNSPLHF	TGTGCCAGCAGTTACGAGAGCTCCTATAATTCACCCCTCCACTTT
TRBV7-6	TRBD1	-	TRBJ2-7	CASSLLPGQGASDEQYF	TGTGCCAGCAGCTTACTACCTGGGCAGGGGGCAAGCGACGAGCAGTACTTC
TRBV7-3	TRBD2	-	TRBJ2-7	CASSPGAGGEQYF	TGTGCCAGCAGCCCCGGGGCGGGGGGCGAGCAGTACTTC
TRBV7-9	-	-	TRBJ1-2	CASSLASDYGYTF	TGTGCCAGCAGCTTAGCATCGGACTATGGCTACACCTTC
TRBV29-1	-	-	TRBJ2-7	CSVEVGHLSYEQYF	TGCAGCGTTGAAGTGGGACACCTCTCCTACGAGCAGTACTTC
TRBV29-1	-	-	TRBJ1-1	CSVDQGSNTEAFF	TGCAGCGTTGATCAGGGGAGTAACACTGAAGCTTTCTTT
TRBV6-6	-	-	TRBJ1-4	CASRSRLTNEKLFF	TGTGCCAGCAGAAGCCGGTTAACTAATGAAAAACTGTTTTTT
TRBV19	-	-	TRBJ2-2	CASSPVGGVDTGELFF	TGTGCCAGTAGTCCGGTTGGAGGGGTAGACACCGGGGAGCTGTTTTTT
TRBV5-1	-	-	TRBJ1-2	CASSLGGQGTGYTF	TGCGCCAGCAGCTTGGGGGGCCAGGGCACTGGCTACACCTTC
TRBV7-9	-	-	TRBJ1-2	CASSPTGGYGYTF	TGTGCCAGCAGCCCCACGGGGGGCTATGGCTACACCTTC
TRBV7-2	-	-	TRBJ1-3	CASSLAGYGTGNTIYF	TGTGCCAGCAGCTTAGCCGGGTACGGGACTGGAAACACCATATATTTT
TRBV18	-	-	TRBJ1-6	CASSPDSSNNNSPLHF	TGTGCCAGCTCACCTGACTCGTCGAACAATAATTCACCCCTCCACTTT
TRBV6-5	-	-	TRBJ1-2	CASTGPGVGVYGYTF	TGTGCCAGCACGGGTCCGGGAGTAGGAGTCTATGGCTACACCTTC
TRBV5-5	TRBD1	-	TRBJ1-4	CASSFGTGVGEKLFF	TGTGCCAGCAGCTTTGGGACAGGGGTCGGTGAAAAACTGTTTTTT
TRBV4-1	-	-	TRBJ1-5	CASSQDRGVDQPQHF	TGCGCCAGCAGCCAAGATCGCGGAGTCGATCAGCCCCAGCATTTT
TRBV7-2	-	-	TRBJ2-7	CASSLAQGFYEQYF	TGTGCCAGCAGCTTAGCCCAGGGCTTCTACGAGCAGTACTTC
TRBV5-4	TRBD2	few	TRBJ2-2	CASSLIGSGGAGELFF	TGTGCCAGCAGCTTGATAGGGAGCGGGGGTGCCGGGGAGCTGTTTTTT
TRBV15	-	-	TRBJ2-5	CATSRDRGAETQYF	TGTGCCACCAGCAGAGATCGCGGGGCGGAGACCCAGTACTTC
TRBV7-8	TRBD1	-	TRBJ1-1	CASSGRDRGVEAFF	TGTGCCAGCAGCGGAAGGGACAGGGGCGTCGAAGCTTTCTTT
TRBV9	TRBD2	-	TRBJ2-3	CASSVVSGAADTQYF	TGTGCCAGCAGCGTAGTGAGCGGGGCGGCAGATACGCAGTATTTT
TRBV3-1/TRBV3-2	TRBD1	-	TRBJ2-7	CASSHPTGTYEQYF	TGTGCCAGCAGCCATCCGACAGGGACCTACGAGCAGTACTTC
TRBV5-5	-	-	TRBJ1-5	CASSFSQGAQPQHF	TGTGCCAGCAGCTTTTCACAAGGGGCTCAGCCCCAGCATTTT
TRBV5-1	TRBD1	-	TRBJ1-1	CASSPSGTGGNTEAFF	TGCGCCAGCAGCCCGAGTGGGACAGGGGGCAACACTGAAGCTTTCTTT
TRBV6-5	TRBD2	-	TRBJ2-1	CASSYEGLGYNEQFF	TGTGCCAGCAGTTACGAGGGACTAGGATACAATGAGCAGTTCTTC
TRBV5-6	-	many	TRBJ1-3	CASTRRVVTGNTIYF	TGTGCCAGCACCCGACGGGTGGTGACCGGAAACACCATATATTTT
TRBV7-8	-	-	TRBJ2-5	CASSTLRGLETQYF	TGTGCCAGCAGCACCTTACGGGGTCTAGAGACCCAGTACTTC
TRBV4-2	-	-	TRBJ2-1	CASSPGTGSYNEQFF	TGTGCCAGCAGCCCTGGGACTGGCTCCTACAATGAGCAGTTCTTC
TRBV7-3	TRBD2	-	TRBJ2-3	CASSLTSGTSGGIADTQYF	TGTGCCAGCAGCTTAACGTCGGGGACTAGCGGGGGGATCGCAGATACGCAGTATTTT